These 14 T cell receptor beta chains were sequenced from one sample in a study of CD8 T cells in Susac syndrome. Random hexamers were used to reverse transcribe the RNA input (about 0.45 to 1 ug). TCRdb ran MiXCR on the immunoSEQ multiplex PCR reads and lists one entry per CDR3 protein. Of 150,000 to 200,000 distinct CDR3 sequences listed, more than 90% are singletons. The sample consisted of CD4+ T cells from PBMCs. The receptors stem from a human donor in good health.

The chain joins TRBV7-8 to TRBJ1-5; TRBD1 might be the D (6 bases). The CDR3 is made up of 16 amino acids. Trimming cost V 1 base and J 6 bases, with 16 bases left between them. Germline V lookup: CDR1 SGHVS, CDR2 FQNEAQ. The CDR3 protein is CASSLEGTGNTQPQHF. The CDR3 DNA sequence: TGTGCCAGCAGCTTAGAGGGTACAGGGAACACTCAGCCCCAGCATTTT.

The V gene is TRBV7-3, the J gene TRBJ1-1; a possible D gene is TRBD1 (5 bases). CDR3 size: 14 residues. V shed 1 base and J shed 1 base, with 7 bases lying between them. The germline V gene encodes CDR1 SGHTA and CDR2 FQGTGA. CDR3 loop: CASSLKTGNTEAFF. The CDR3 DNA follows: TGTGCCAGCAGCTTAAAAACAGGGAACACTGAAGCTTTCTTT.

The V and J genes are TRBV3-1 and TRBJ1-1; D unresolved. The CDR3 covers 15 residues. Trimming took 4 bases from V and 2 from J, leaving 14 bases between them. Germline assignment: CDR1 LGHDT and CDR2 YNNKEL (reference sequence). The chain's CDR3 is CASSLKATRNTEAFF. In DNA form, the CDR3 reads TGTGCCAGCAGCCTAAAAGCGACACGAAACACTGAAGCTTTCTTT.

The CDR3 DNA sequence: TGTGCCACCCGACCGATAAACTATGGCTACACCTTC. Translated: CATRPINYGYTF. This rearrangement joins TRBV10-3 to TRBJ1-2; D ambiguous. CDR1 is ENHRY, CDR2 SYGVKD, per germline. V was trimmed by 10 bases and J by 2 bases, leaving 11 bases between them. The CDR3 covers 12 residues.

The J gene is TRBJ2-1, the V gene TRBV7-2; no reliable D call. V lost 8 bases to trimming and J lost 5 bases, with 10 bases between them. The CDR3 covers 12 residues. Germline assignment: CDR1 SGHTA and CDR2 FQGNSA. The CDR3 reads CASSVSHNEQFF. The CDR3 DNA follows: TGTGCCAGCTCAGTTTCGCACAATGAGCAGTTCTTC.

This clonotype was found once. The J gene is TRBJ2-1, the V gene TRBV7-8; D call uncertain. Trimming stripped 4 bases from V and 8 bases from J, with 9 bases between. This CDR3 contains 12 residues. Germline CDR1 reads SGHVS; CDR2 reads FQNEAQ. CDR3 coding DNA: TGTGCCAGCAGCTACATCTCGGATGAGCAGTTCTTC. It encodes CASSYISDEQFF.

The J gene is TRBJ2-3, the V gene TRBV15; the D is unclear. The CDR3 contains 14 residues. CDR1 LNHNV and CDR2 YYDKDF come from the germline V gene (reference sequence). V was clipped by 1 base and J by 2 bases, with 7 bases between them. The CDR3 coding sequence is TGTGCCACCAGCAGAGTCCAAAACACAGATACGCAGTATTTT. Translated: CATSRVQNTDTQYF.

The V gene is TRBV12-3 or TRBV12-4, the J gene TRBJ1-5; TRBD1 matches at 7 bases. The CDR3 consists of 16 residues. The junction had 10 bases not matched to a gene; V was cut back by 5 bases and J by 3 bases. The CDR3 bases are TGTGCCAGCAGTGGGGGGTCAGGGGGTAACAATCAGCCCCAGCATTTT. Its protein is CASSGGSGGNNQPQHF.

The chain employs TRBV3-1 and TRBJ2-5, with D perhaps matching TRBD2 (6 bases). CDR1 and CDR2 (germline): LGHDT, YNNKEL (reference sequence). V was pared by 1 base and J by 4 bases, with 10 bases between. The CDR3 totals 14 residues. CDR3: CASSQGGDRETQYF. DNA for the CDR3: TGTGCCAGCAGCCAAGGCGGGGACCGAGAGACCCAGTACTTC.

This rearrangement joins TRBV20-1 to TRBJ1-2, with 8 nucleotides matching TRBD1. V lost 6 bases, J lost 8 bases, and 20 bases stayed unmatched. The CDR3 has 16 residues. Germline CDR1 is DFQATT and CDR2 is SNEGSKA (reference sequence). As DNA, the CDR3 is TGCAGTGCCACTGCGCCAGGGGGCGTGCAGATCTACGGCTACACCTTC. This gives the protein CSATAPGGVQIYGYTF.

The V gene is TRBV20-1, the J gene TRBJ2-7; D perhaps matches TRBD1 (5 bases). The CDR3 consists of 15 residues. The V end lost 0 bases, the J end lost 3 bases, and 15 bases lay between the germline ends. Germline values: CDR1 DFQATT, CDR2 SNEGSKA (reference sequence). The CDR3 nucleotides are TGCAGTGCTAGAGATCGGCAGGGATTCAGCTACGAGCAGTACTTC. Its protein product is CSARDRQGFSYEQYF.

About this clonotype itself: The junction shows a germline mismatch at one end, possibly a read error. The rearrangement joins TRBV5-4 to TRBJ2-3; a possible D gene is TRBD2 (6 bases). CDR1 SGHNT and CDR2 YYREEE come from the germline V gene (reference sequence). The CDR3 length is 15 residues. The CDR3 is CASSLDGGGTDSQYF. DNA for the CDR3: TGTGCCAGCAGCTTGGACGGGGGTGGCACAGATTCGCAGTATTTT.

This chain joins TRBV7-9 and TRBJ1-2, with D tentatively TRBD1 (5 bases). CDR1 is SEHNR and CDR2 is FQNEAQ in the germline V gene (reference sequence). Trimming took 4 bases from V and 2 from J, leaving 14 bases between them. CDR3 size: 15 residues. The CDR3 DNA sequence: TGTGCCAGCAGCTGGCCGATGACAGTAAACTATGGCTACACCTTC. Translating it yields CASSWPMTVNYGYTF.

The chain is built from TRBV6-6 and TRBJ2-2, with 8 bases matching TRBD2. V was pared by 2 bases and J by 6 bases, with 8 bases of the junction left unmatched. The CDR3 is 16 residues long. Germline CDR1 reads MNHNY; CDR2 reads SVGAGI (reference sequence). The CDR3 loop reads CASSYTTGGAAGELFF. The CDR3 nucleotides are TGTGCCAGCAGTTACACCACCGGGGGGGCGGCCGGGGAGCTGTTTTTT.